This TCR beta chain was identified in a study of beta chain features in type 1 diabetes. Findings of the study overall: TCRB CDR3s were moderately but significantly shorter in Type 1 diabetes patients in all four CD4+ subsets. Patients and controls would share equally any PCR tilt toward shorter templates. At VDJ recombination sites, type 1 diabetes patients had fewer insertions and more deleted nucleotides.

Germline V gene lookup returns CDR1 GTSNPN and CDR2 SVGIG (reference sequence). Germline trimming cut 4 bases from V and 7 bases from J; bases unmatched to any gene: 3. The CDR3 runs 11 residues. For this clone: What it binds is not known.

Sequenced material consisted of expressed TCRB transcripts (all of the isolated RNA was reverse transcribed). TCRdb's table, derived via immunoSEQ multiplex PCR, lists solely in-frame clones and lacks some. The top ten clones hold 1% of a sample with almost 350,000 clones, approximately 9.7% of them seen once. The rearrangement joins TRBV30 to TRBJ1-1, with TRBD1 matching 7 bases. The clonotype was recovered from a man aged 25 to 40 with type 1 diabetes. Sequenced: central memory CD4+ T cells from blood. The CDR3 loop is CAWKGAFEAFF. In nucleotides, the CDR3 is TGTGCCTGGAAGGGGGCCTTTGAAGCTTTCTTT.